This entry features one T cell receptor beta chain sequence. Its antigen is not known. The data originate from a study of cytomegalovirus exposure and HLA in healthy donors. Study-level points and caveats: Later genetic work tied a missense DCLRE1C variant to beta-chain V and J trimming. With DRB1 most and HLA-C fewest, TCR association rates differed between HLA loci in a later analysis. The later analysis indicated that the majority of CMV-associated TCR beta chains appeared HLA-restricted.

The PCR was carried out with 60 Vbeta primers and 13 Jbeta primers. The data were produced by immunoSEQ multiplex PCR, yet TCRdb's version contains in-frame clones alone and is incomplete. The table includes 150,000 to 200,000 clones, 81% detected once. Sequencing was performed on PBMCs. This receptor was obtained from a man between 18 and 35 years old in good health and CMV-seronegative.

The CDR3 is CASSLNSRSYNEQFF. The CDR3 region has the DNA TGTGCCAGCAGCTTAAATAGCCGCTCCTACAATGAGCAGTTCTTC. V and J are TRBV7-8 and TRBJ2-1; D is ambiguous. Germline CDR1 is SGHVS and CDR2 is FQNEAQ. V gave up 2 bases and J gave up 0 bases, with 8 bases separating them. The CDR3 sequence is 15 residues long.